This T cell receptor (beta chain) derives from a study of T cell responses to AZD1222 COVID-19 vaccine. Points from the study as a whole: Following two doses of AZD1222, Spike-specific TCR breadth and depth rose. Recipients of AZD1222 seropositive at baseline numbered only 5 or 6.

Germline CDR1 is MNHNS and CDR2 is SASEGT. This CDR3 has 15 amino acids. V was shortened by 3 bases and J by 0 bases, with 9 bases between the two germline ends. Produced via immunoSEQ multiplex PCR; TCRdb's table is partial and in-frame only. The table has 30,000 to 35,000 clones, roughly 74% seen once. Second doses that came at about 4 or about 12 weeks were put together. A remark on this clone: The antigen is unknown.

This clonotype was sampled from an adult who received the AZD1222 COVID-19 vaccine. The chain recombines TRBV6-1 with TRBJ1-3; maybe TRBD1 (6 bases). Here the sequenced sample was peripheral blood, taken 28 days after the second AZD1222 dose. The CDR3 DNA follows: TGTGCCAGCAGTGACCAGGACAGCTCTGGAAACACCATATATTTT. Amino acid sequence: CASSDQDSSGNTIYF.